This note documents a single TCR beta chain sequence. The source of the sample is a study of T cell responses to AZD1222 COVID-19 vaccine. Clones were read by immunoSEQ multiplex PCR, and TCRdb kept only the in-frame ones, dropping some. The sample includes 70,000 to 75,000 clones, around 90% of them seen just once. Germline values: CDR1 LNHNV, CDR2 YYDKDF (reference sequence). V lost 5 bases to trimming and J lost 4 bases, with 17 bases between them. The CDR3 totals 15 residues. This clonotype originated in an adult who received the AZD1222 COVID-19 vaccine. The sequences come from peripheral blood, collected 28 days after the second AZD1222 dose. The chain is built from TRBV15 and TRBJ1-1, with D possibly TRBD1 on 5 matching bases. As DNA, the CDR3 is TGTGCCACCAGCCGCGCTACAGGCAGAGGCACTGAAGCTTTCTTT. Translating gives CATSRATGRGTEAFF.